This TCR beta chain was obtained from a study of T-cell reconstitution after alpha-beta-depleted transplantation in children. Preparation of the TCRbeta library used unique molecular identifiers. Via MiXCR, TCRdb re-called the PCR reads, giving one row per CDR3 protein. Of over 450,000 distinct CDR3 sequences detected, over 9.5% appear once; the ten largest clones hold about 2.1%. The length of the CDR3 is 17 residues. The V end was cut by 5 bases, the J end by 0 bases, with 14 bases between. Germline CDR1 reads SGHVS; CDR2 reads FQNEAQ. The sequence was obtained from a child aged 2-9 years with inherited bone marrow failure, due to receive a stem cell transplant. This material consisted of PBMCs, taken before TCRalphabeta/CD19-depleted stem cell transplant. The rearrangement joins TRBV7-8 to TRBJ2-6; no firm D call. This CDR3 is CASSRFWTVSGANVLTF. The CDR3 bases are TGTGCCAGCAGCCGGTTTTGGACGGTCTCTGGGGCCAACGTCCTGACTTTC. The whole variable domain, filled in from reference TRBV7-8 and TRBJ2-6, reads GAGVSQSPRYKVAKRGQDVALRCDPISGHVSLFWYQQALGQGPEFLTYFQNEAQLDKSGLPSDRFFAERPEGSVSTLKIQRTQQEDSAVYLCASSRFWTVSGANVLTFGAGSRLTVL.